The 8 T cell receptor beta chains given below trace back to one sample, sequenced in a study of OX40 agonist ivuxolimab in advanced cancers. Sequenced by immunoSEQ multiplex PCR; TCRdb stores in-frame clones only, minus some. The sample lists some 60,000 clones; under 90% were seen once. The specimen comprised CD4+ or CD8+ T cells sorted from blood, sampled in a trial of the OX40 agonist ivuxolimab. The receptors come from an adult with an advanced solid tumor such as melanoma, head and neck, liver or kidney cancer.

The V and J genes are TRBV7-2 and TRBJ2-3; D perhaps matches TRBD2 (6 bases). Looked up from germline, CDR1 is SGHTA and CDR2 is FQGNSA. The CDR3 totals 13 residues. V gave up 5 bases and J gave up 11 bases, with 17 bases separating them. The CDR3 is CASSIGLPGGQYF. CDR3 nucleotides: TGTGCCAGCAGCATAGGGCTCCCCGGGGGGCAGTATTTT.

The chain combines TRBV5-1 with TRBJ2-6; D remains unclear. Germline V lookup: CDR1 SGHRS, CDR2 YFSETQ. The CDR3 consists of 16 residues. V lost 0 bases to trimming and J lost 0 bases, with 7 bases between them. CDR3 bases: TGCGCCAGCAGCTTGGCGGACCACTCTGGGGCCAACGTCCTGACTTTC. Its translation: CASSLADHSGANVLTF.

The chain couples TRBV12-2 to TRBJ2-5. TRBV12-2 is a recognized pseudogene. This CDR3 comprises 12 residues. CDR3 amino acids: CASRLGTEKQYF. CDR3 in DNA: TGTGCAAGTCGCTTGGGGACGGAGAAGCAGTACTTC.

For the CDR3, the DNA is TGTGCCAGCAGCGTAGGTGGGGTAGAAGAGACCCAGTACTTC. Translated, it gives CASSVGGVEETQYF. The rearrangement uses TRBV9 and TRBJ2-5; D is undetermined. V lost 0 bases to trimming and J lost 3 bases, with 9 bases between them. This CDR3 is built from 14 residues. Germline V CDR1 and CDR2: SGDLS, YYNGEE.

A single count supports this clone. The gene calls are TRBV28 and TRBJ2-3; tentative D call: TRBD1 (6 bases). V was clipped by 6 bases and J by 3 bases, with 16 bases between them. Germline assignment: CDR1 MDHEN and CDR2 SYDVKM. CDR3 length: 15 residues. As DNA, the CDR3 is TGTGCCAGCAGGAGCCCAGGGGCCACTACAGATACGCAGTATTTT. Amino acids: CASRSPGATTDTQYF.

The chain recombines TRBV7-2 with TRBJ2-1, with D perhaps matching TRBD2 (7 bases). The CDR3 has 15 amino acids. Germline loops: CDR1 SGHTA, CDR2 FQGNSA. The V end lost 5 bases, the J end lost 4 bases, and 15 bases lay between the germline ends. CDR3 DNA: TGTGCCAGCAGCCGCACAGGGAGGGGATACAATGAGCAGTTCTTC. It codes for CASSRTGRGYNEQFF.

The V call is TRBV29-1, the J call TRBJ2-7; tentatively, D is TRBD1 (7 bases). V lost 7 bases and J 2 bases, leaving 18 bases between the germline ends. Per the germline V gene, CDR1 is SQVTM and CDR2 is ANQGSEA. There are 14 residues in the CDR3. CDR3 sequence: CSARQGLGTYEQYF. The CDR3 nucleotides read TGCAGCGCTAGACAGGGACTTGGTACCTACGAGCAGTACTTC.

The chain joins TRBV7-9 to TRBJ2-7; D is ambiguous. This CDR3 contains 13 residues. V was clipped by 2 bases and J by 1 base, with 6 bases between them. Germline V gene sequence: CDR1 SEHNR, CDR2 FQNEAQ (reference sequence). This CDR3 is CASSLTRSYEQYF. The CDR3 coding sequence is TGTGCCAGCAGCTTAACCAGGTCCTACGAGCAGTACTTC. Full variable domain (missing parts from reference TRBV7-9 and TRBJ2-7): DTGVSQNPRHKITKRGQNVTFRCDPISEHNRLYWYRQTLGQGPEFLTYFQNEAQLEKSRLLSDRFSAERPKGSFSTLEIQRTEQGDSAMYLCASSLTRSYEQYFGPGTRLTVT.